This entry is about one T cell receptor (beta chain). This specimen comes from a study of PD-L1 blockade in urothelial cancer. Study in general: When patients started atezolizumab in the mid-2010s, it was given at 1,200 mg intravenously every 3 weeks.

With 8 bases clipped from V and 0 bases from J, the junction kept 7 bases outside the gene matches. CDR3 length: 15 amino acids. Time point given: pretreatment peripheral blood. Synthetic TCR analog templates were added to each PCR reaction. Repertoires were generated with immunoSEQ multiplex PCR, while TCRdb's copy carries only in-frame clones and drops some. The sample consists of more than 90,000 clones, about nine tenths of them appearing once. The rearrangement uses TRBV23-1 and TRBJ1-5; 7 bases are a match to TRBD1. TRBV23-1 is an ORF, with its function uncertain. Specimen: PBMCs, collected around atezolizumab (anti-PD-L1) treatment. The source is a man in his sixties with urothelial cancer. The CDR3 nucleotides are TGCGCCAGCGGACTCGGACAGGTTAGCAATCAGCCCCAGCATTTT. Residues: CASGLGQVSNQPQHF.